Shown below are 19 T cell receptor beta chains from a single sample sequenced in a study of blood T cell repertoires in COVID-19. Sequencing used immunoSEQ multiplex PCR; TCRdb keeps in-frame clones, though not all of them. Among 200,000 to 250,000 clones listed, around nine tenths were seen once. The sequenced material came from peripheral blood. The receptors shown here come from a man younger than 30 with active or convalescent COVID-19.

The V and J genes are TRBV19 and TRBJ1-2; TRBD1 matches at 9 bases. CDR3 length equals 18 residues. Germline V CDR1 and CDR2: LNHDA, SQIVND (reference sequence). The V segment lost 4 bases and the J segment 0 bases; nucleotides outside the gene matches: 12. The DNA of the CDR3 is TGTGCCAGTAGTACCTTACCGGGACAGGGAGGAACTAACTATGGCTACACCTTC. Translating gives CASSTLPGQGGTNYGYTF.

The chain is built from TRBV5-1 and TRBJ2-5; the match to TRBD2 covers 7 bases. V dropped 0 bases and J dropped 5; count of bases not matched to a gene: 7. Germline loops: CDR1 SGHRS, CDR2 YFSETQ. The CDR3 sequence is 15 residues long. CDR3 sequence: CASSLADGRHETQYF. CDR3 sequence (DNA): TGCGCCAGCAGCTTGGCTGACGGGAGGCATGAGACCCAGTACTTC.

The chain couples TRBV30 to TRBJ2-3; possible D gene TRBD2, 6 bases. In germline, CDR1 is GTSNPN, CDR2 SVGIG (reference sequence). CDR3 length equals 15 residues. V lost 5 bases to trimming and J lost 0 bases, with 15 bases between them. Written as DNA, the CDR3 is TGTGCCTGGCGGGATAGCGGATTGAGCACAGATACGCAGTATTTT. Translation: CAWRDSGLSTDTQYF.

This chain uses TRBV12-3 or TRBV12-4 with TRBJ2-7; D remains ambiguous. The CDR3 consists of 13 residues. V was shortened by 3 bases and J by 3 bases, with 9 bases between the two germline ends. This CDR3 reads CASSFLLNYEQYF. The CDR3 DNA is TGTGCCAGCAGTTTCCTTTTAAACTACGAGCAGTACTTC.

The V and J genes are TRBV4-3 and TRBJ2-1; D call uncertain. Trimming stripped 0 bases from V and 0 bases from J, with 9 bases between. Germline loops: CDR1 LGHNA, CDR2 YSLEER. CDR3 size: 16 residues. CDR3 amino acids: CASSQDVSGSYNEQFF. CDR3 DNA: TGCGCCAGCAGCCAAGATGTCTCGGGCTCCTACAATGAGCAGTTCTTC.

The chain combines TRBV15 with TRBJ2-7; 12 bases align to TRBD2. The V segment lost 4 bases and the J segment 6 bases; nucleotides outside the gene matches: 4. The CDR3 has 14 amino acids. The germline V gene has CDR1 LNHNV and CDR2 YYDKDF (reference sequence). The CDR3 loop reads CATSKRTSGAEQYF. In nucleotides, the CDR3 is TGTGCCACCAGCAAAAGGACTAGCGGGGCCGAGCAGTACTTC. The full variable domain, in which reference TRBV15 and TRBJ2-7 provide the parts outside the CDR3, is DAMVIQNPRYQVTQFGKPVTLSCSQTLNHNVMYWYQQKSSQAPKLLFHYYDKDFNNEADTPDNFQSRRPNTSFCFLDIRSPGLGDTAMYLCATSKRTSGAEQYFGPGTRLTVT.

The chain employs TRBV11-2 and TRBJ1-2; D ambiguous. The germline CDR1 and CDR2 sequences are SGHAT and FQNNGV. V lost 3 bases and J 0 bases, leaving 8 bases between the germline ends. The length of the CDR3 is 14 residues. The CDR3 spells CASSFNTPNYGYTF. CDR3 nucleotide sequence: TGTGCCAGCAGCTTTAACACCCCTAACTATGGCTACACCTTC. Based on the CDR3 plus reference TRBV11-2 and TRBJ1-2, the full variable domain is EAGVAQSPRYKIIEKRQSVAFWCNPISGHATLYWYQQILGQGPKLLIQFQNNGVVDDSQLPKDRFSAERLKGVDSTLKIQPAKLEDSAVYLCASSFNTPNYGYTFGSGTRLTVV.

The chain carries TRBV27 and TRBJ2-7, with D possibly TRBD2 on 6 matching bases. Germline V gene data show CDR1 as MNHEY and CDR2 as SMNVEV (reference sequence). With 4 bases removed from V and 4 bases from J, the gap between germline ends came to 20 bases. This CDR3 is built from 16 residues. As DNA, the CDR3 is TGTGCCAGCAGTTCCCGTCTCGGGGAGGTTGGATACGAGCAGTACTTC. This sequence encodes CASSSRLGEVGYEQYF.

The count of this clone is one. The rearrangement uses TRBV5-1 and TRBJ1-5; D gene unclear. CDR3 length equals 14 residues. V was trimmed by 0 bases and J by 4 bases, leaving 8 bases between them. Germline values: CDR1 SGHRS, CDR2 YFSETQ. CDR3 sequence reads: CASSLDSVNQPQHF. CDR3 DNA: TGCGCCAGCAGCTTGGACAGTGTGAATCAGCCCCAGCATTTT. Full variable domain (rest looked up from reference TRBV5-1 and TRBJ1-5): KAGVTQTPRYLIKTRGQQVTLSCSPISGHRSVSWYQQTPGQGLQFLFEYFSETQRNKGNFPGRFSGRQFSNSRSEMNVSTLELGDSALYLCASSLDSVNQPQHFGDGTRLSIL.

The chain employs TRBV19 and TRBJ2-7, with 7 bases fitting TRBD2. V gave up 4 bases and J gave up 0 bases; unmatched junction bases: 15. The germline V gene encodes CDR1 LNHDA and CDR2 SQIVND (reference sequence). The CDR3 sequence is 18 residues long. The CDR3, as DNA: TGTGCCAGTAGTACTCTGCGGGAGACCAAAAGGAGCTCCTACGAGCAGTACTTC. It specifies CASSTLRETKRSSYEQYF.

The chain uses TRBV7-2 and TRBJ2-6; D is unclear. In germline, CDR1 is SGHTA, CDR2 FQGNSA. The CDR3 sequence is 17 residues long. V was trimmed by 5 bases and J by 0 bases, leaving 14 bases between them. For the CDR3, the DNA is TGTGCCAGCAGCCGCCGGGTCATGAGCTCTGGGGCCAACGTCCTGACTTTC. Amino acids: CASSRRVMSSGANVLTF.

The J gene is TRBJ1-1, the V gene TRBV29-1; TRBD1 is a possible D gene (5 bases). The germline CDR1 and CDR2 sequences are SQVTM and ANQGSEA. The CDR3 consists of 13 residues. V shed 6 bases and J shed 1 base, with 12 bases lying between them. CDR3 in DNA: TGCAGCGTCGGTAAGACAGCGAACACTGAAGCTTTCTTT. It is translated as CSVGKTANTEAFF.

This sequence joins TRBV19 and TRBJ1-1; 7 bases map to TRBD1. Germline V lookup: CDR1 LNHDA, CDR2 SQIVND (reference sequence). This CDR3 contains 16 residues. Losses at the gene ends were 9 bases for V and 4 bases for J; bases not matched to a gene: 17. Here the CDR3 DNA reads TGTGCCAGCGACGACAGGGCGGGGAAAACACTCACTGAAGCTTTCTTT. This sequence encodes CASDDRAGKTLTEAFF. Complete variable domain (other parts from reference TRBV19 and TRBJ1-1): DGGITQSPKYLFRKEGQNVTLSCEQNLNHDAMYWYRQDPGQGLRLIYYSQIVNDFQKGDIAEGYSVSREKKESFPLTVTSAQKNPTAFYLCASDDRAGKTLTEAFFGQGTRLTVV.

The rearrangement joins TRBV5-6 to TRBJ1-4; 7 bases map to TRBD1. This CDR3 contains 13 residues. Germline CDR1 is SGHDT and CDR2 is YYEEEE. J gave up 3 bases and V 4 bases, and 0 bases lay outside the gene matches. CDR3 in DNA: TGTGCCAGCAGCGGACAGGCTAATGAAAAACTGTTTTTT. This codes for CASSGQANEKLFF.

This clone was counted a few times. The chain couples TRBV7-6 to TRBJ2-2, with 8 bases that match TRBD1. CDR1 is SGHVS, CDR2 FNYEAQ, per germline. V lost 5 bases, J lost 3 bases, and 8 bases stayed unmatched. CDR3 length: 16 amino acids. CDR3 sequence (DNA): TGTGCCAGCAGCCGCGGGACAGGTCCCGACACCGGGGAGCTGTTTTTT. This sequence encodes CASSRGTGPDTGELFF.

The chain combines TRBV7-3 with TRBJ2-3; D might be TRBD1 (8 bases). Looked up from germline, CDR1 is SGHTA and CDR2 is FQGTGA. This CDR3 comprises 14 residues. V was shortened by 8 bases and J by 5 bases, with 17 bases between the two germline ends. CDR3 protein: CASQDTGGEDTQYF. CDR3 DNA sequence: TGTGCCAGCCAAGACACAGGGGGGGAAGATACGCAGTATTTT.

The V gene is TRBV5-1, the J gene TRBJ2-3; 7 bases align to TRBD1. The trim removed 3 bases at V and 3 bases at J, leaving 7 bases unmatched. Per the germline V gene, CDR1 is SGHRS and CDR2 is YFSETQ. The CDR3 totals 15 residues. CDR3 in amino acids: CASSSTGSVTDTQYF. The CDR3, as DNA: TGCGCCAGCAGCTCGACAGGGTCGGTGACAGATACGCAGTATTTT. The complete variable domain, with remaining parts taken from reference TRBV5-1 and TRBJ2-3, reads KAGVTQTPRYLIKTRGQQVTLSCSPISGHRSVSWYQQTPGQGLQFLFEYFSETQRNKGNFPGRFSGRQFSNSRSEMNVSTLELGDSALYLCASSSTGSVTDTQYFGPGTRLTVL.

This chain links TRBV29-1 with TRBJ1-4; the match to TRBD1 covers 7 bases. V was clipped by 4 bases and J by 16 bases; unmatched bases: 15. CDR1 SQVTM and CDR2 ANQGSEA come from the germline V gene. The CDR3 covers 13 residues. The CDR3 bases are TGCAGCGTTGTTGGAAAACGGACAGGATTACCGTTTTTT. Its protein is CSVVGKRTGLPFF.

The chain employs TRBV6-2 or TRBV6-3 and TRBJ2-3, with 10 bases fitting TRBD1. V lost 0 bases and J lost 3; bases outside the gene matches: 6. This CDR3 is built from 17 residues. Germline-derived CDR1 and CDR2 are MNHEY and SVGEGT. The CDR3 spells CASSYSLRQGATDTQYF. CDR3 DNA sequence: TGTGCCAGCAGTTACTCCCTGCGACAGGGGGCAACAGATACGCAGTATTTT.